What follows is one T cell receptor beta chain and its context. The iRepertoire nested amplicon-rescue multiplex PCR amplified TCR alpha and beta CDR3s from RNA. In TCRdb, the multiplex PCR reads were re-called with MiXCR into one record per CDR3 protein. Seen here are about 410,000 distinct CDR3 sequences, roughly two fifths observed once, and the top ten hold about 12%. CDR1 and CDR2 (germline): LNHDA, SQIVND (reference sequence). The V gene end was trimmed by 3 bases and the J gene end by 4 bases; junction bases not matched to a gene: 4. The CDR3 is 15 amino acids. This specimen comes from a study of glioma-infiltrating T cells. About the study: Glioblastomas were WHO grade IV, sampled at first diagnosis; low-grade were grade II.

Sequencing input: glioma tissue, nonneoplastic brain tissue, or PBMCs (not recorded which). This chain joins TRBV19 and TRBJ2-1; 9 bases fit TRBD2. The sequence was collected from a human donor with low-grade glioma or glioblastoma, undergoing nonglioma brain surgery, or in good health (not recorded which). This CDR3 is CASSIGTSTYNEQFF. As DNA, the CDR3 is TGTGCCAGTAGTATCGGGACTAGCACTTACAATGAGCAGTTCTTC.